A selection of T cell receptor beta chains follows, all from one sample in a study of shared clonotypes between healthy human individuals. Only in-frame clones appear in the TCRdb table, and some are missing; sequencing was by immunoSEQ multiplex PCR. In the table there are about 2 million clones, over 85% of which are singletons. Material for sequencing was naive CD8+ T cells sorted from blood. These receptors came from a man aged 18 to 29 in good health. Both conserved end residues are part of each CDR3. The D gene is left open where the match is weak. Not all rows give a size; the values are once, few, many and, for expanded clones, a class.

>TRBD2|.|14|TRBJ2-1|TRBV5-4
TGTGCCAGCAAACGCGGGGGCTCCTACAATGAGCAGTTCTTC
CASKRGGSYNEQFF
>TRBD2|.|16|TRBJ2-1|TRBV29-1
TGCAGCGTACACACTAGCGGGAAATGGGGGGACAATGAGCAGTTCTTC
CSVHTSGKWGDNEQFF
>.|once|14|TRBJ2-7|TRBV6-4
TGTGCCAGCAGTGAAGAGGCGGGAACCTACGAGCAGTACTTC
CASSEEAGTYEQYF
>.|.|11|TRBJ2-2|TRBV7-6
TGTGCCAGCAGCGACAGGGGGGAGCTGTTTTTT
CASSDRGELFF
>.|once|15|TRBJ1-1|TRBV6-5
TGTGCCAGCAGTTGGCTTGGAGCGATGAACACTGAAGCTTTCTTT
CASSWLGAMNTEAFF
>.|once|15|TRBJ2-7|TRBV5-5
TGTGCCAGTACCGTGGGCAGCCTCGATCCCTACGAGCAGTACTTC
CASTVGSLDPYEQYF
>.|.|14|TRBJ2-3|TRBV4-1
TGCGCCAGCAGCCAAGAGTGGGACGCAGATACGCAGTATTTT
CASSQEWDADTQYF
>.|.|12|TRBJ2-7|TRBV5-1
TGCGCCAGCAGCTTGTTGGGGTACGAGCAGTACTTC
CASSLLGYEQYF
>.|.|13|TRBJ1-1|TRBV27
TGTGCCAGCAGTTTAGACCTGGACACTGAAGCTTTCTTT
CASSLDLDTEAFF
>.|.|12|TRBJ2-1|TRBV27
TGTGCCAGCACCGGACCGAACAATGAGCAGTTCTTC
CASTGPNNEQFF
>.|.|14|TRBJ1-2|TRBV6-6
TGTGCCAGCAGTTACCCCCTAGGGAACTATGGCTACACCTTC
CASSYPLGNYGYTF
>.|once|12|TRBJ1-4|TRBV11-2
TGTGCCAGCAGCCTGGAGAGGGGTCGGCTGTTTTTT
CASSLERGRLFF
>TRBD2|.|14|TRBJ2-7|TRBV4-2
TGTGCCAGCAGCCAAGGTCTAGCGGAATACGAGCAGTACTTC
CASSQGLAEYEQYF
>TRBD2|.|16|TRBJ2-5|TRBV6-5
TGTGCCAGCAGTTACGGAGCGGGAGGGCCTAAGGAGACCCAGTACTTC
CASSYGAGGPKETQYF
>TRBD1|few|15|TRBJ1-2|TRBV4-1
TGCGCCAGCAGCACACGACAGGGTGAATACTATGGCTACACCTTC
CASSTRQGEYYGYTF
>TRBD1|.|15|TRBJ2-5|TRBV10-2
TGCGCCAGCAGTGAGAAAGACAGGGGACGGGAGACCCAGTACTTC
CASSEKDRGRETQYF